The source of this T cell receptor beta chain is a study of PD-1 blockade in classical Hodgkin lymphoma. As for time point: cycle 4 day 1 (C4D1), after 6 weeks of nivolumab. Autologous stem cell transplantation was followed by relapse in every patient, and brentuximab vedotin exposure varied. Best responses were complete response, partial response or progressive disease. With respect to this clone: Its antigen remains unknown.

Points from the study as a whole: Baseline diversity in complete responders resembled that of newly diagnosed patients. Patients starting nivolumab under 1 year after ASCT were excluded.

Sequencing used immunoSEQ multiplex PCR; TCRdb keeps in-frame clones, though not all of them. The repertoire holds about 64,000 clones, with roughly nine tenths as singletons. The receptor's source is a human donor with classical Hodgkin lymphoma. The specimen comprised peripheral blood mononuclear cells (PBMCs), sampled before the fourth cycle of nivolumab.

DNA of the CDR3: TGTGCCATCAGTGAGTCCAAGGACGGGTGGTATAGCAATCAGCCCCAGCATTTT. Amino acids: CAISESKDGWYSNQPQHF. This rearrangement joins TRBV10-3 to TRBJ1-5; D remains ambiguous. The CDR3 spans 18 residues. From germline, CDR1 is ENHRY and CDR2 SYGVKD. V lost 0 bases and J lost 0, with 15 bases in between.